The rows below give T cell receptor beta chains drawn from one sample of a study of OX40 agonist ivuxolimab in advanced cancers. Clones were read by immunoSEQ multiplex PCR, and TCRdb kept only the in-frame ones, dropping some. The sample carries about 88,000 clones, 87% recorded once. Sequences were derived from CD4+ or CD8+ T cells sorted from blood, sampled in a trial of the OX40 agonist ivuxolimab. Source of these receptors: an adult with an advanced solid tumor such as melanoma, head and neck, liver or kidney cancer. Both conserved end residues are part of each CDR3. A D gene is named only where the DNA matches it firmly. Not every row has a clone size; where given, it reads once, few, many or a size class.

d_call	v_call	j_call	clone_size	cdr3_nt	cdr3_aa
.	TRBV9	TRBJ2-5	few	TGTGCCAGCAGCTCGAGGGAGACCCAGTACTTC	CASSSRETQYF
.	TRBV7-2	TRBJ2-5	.	TGTGCCAGCAGCCTCCGAGGGGGGGTCGAAGAGACCCAGTACTTC	CASSLRGGVEETQYF
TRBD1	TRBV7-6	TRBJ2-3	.	TGTGCCAGCAGCCTCAGGGCCCCGGGACAGTCGGGCACAGATACGCAGTATTTT	CASSLRAPGQSGTDTQYF
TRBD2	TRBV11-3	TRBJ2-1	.	TGTGCCAGCAGCACCGGACTAGCGTCCTACAATGAGCAGTTCTTC	CASSTGLASYNEQFF
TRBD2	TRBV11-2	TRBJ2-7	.	TGTGCCAGCAGCAGATCTAGCGGGGTCTCCTACGAGCAGTACTTC	CASSRSSGVSYEQYF
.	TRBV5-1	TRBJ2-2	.	TGCGCCAGCAGCCGTGACAGTTACACCGGGGAGCTGTTTTTT	CASSRDSYTGELFF
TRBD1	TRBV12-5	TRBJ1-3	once	TGTGCTAGTGGTGCGGGGACAGGGAGGAACACCATATATTTT	CASGAGTGRNTIYF
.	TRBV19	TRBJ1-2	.	TGTGCCAGTAGTCCCCGGGACGGACAGCTGCTTAACTATGGCTACACCTTC	CASSPRDGQLLNYGYTF
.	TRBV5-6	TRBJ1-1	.	TGTGCCAGCAGCTTACGGTCCGCGGGCACTGAAGCTTTCTTT	CASSLRSAGTEAFF
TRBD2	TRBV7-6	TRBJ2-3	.	TGTGCCAGCAGCTTAGAGTGGACTAGCGGGGACACAGATACGCAGTATTTT	CASSLEWTSGDTDTQYF